The following is a T cell receptor (beta chain) sequence with its context. This record comes from a study of STAT5B mutations in CD4+ large granular lymphocyte leukemia. Looking at the study overall: Among healthy controls, a particular HLA allele went with more CDR3 'QG' motifs.

Libraries were prepared by immunoSEQ multiplex PCR; TCRdb keeps only in-frame clonotypes and omits some of them. The data contain about 21,000 clones, approximately 75% of them seen just once; the ten biggest clones take up less than 5%. Deletions cut 5 bases from V and 4 bases from J, with 14 bases between. The CDR3 length is 14 residues. Per germline, CDR1 SEHNR and CDR2 FQNEAQ (reference sequence). The receptor was derived from a human donor in good health. The chain joins TRBV7-9 to TRBJ1-1, with D perhaps matching TRBD1 (5 bases). Sequencing was performed on CD4+ T cells from blood buffy coats. CDR3 nucleotides: TGTGCCAGCAGCCAACAAGGCGGGGGCACTGAAGCTTTCTTT. Encoded protein: CASSQQGGGTEAFF.